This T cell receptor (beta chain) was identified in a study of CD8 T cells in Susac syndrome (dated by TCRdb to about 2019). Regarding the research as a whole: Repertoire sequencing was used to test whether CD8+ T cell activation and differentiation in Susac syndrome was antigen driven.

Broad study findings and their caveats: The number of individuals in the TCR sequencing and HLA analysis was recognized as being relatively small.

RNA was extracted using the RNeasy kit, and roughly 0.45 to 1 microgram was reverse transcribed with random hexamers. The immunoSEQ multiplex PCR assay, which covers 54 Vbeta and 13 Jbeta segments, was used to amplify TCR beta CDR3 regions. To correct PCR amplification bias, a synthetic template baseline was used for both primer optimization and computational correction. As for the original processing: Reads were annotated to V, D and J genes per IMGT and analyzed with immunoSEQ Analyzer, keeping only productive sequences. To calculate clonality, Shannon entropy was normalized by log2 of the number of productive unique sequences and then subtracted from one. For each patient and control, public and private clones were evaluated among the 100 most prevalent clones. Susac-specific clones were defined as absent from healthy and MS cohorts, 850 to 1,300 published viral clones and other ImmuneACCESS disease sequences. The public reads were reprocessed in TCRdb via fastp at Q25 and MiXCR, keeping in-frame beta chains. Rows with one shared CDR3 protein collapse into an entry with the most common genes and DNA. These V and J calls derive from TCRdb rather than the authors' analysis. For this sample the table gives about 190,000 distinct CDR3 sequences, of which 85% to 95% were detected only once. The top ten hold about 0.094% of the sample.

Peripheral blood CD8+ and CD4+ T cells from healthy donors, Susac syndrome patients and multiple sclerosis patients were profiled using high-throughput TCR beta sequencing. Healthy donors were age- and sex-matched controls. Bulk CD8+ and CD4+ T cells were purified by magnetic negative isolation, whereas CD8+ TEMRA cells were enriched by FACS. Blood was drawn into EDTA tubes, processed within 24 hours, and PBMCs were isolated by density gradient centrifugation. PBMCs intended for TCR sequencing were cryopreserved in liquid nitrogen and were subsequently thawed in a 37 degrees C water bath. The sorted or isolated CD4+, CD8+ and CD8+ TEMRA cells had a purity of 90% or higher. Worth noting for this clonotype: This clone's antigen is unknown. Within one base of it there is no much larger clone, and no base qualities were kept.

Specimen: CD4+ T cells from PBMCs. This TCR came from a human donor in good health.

The nucleotide sequence is given as TGTGCCAGCAGCCTCAGGGGAAGGTACGAGCAGTACGTC. Its protein reads: CASSLRGRYEQYV. The receptor chain draws on TRBV3-1 and TRBJ2-7, and the D gene may be TRBD1, 6 bases matching. V is shortened by 4 bases, J by 4 bases, and the region joining them spans 11 bases. In the germline V gene (reference sequence), CDR1 corresponds to LGHDT and CDR2 to YNNKEL. Reading from cysteine to valine, the CDR3 counts 13 amino acids. Only CDR3 DNA is held: 39 bases, read in frame from base 1.